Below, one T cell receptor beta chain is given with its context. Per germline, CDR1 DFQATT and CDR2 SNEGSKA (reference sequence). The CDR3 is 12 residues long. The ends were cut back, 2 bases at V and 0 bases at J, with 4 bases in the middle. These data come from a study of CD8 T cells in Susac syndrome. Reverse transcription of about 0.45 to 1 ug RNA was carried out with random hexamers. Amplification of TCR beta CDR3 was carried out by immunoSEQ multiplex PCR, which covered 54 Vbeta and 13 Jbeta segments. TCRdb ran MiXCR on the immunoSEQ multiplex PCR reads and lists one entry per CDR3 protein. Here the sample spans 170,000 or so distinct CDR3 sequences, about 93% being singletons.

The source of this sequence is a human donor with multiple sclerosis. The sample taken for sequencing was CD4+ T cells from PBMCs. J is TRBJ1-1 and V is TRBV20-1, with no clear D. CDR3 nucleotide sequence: TGCAGTGCTAGATGGGTGAACACTGAAGCTTTCTTT. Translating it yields CSARWVNTEAFF.